This T cell receptor beta chain was profiled in a study of spatial heterogeneity in lung cancer. Overall study: Where present, follow-up PBMC were sequenced a median of roughly two years after resection. Detected sequences consistently included more beta-chain ones than alpha-chain ones.

This clonotype was observed a few times. The antigen is unknown. Study-wide points: Circulating ubiquitous expanded tumor TCRs were observed more frequently at resection than at follow-up.

This CDR3 is built from 15 residues. From germline, CDR1 is LNHNV and CDR2 YYDKDF (reference sequence). The V end was cut by 0 bases, the J end by 5 bases, with 11 bases between. A unique molecular identifier was carried by every single TCR cDNA molecule. TCRdb analysed the 5' RACE reads with MiXCR anew, one entry per CDR3 protein. Of some 120,000 distinct CDR3 sequences in the sample, over 9% are singletons; the top ten hold about 15%. Time point noted: blood at routine non-recurrence follow-up after resection. Tumor, nontumor lung or frozen PBMC supplied whole RNA, sequenced without sorting. The TCR was taken from a male donor with early-stage non-small cell lung cancer. The sample was PBMCs, taken at follow-up. The V and J genes are TRBV15 and TRBJ1-5; D is possibly TRBD1 (5 bases). As DNA, the CDR3 is TGTGCCACCAGCAGAGATCCCAGGGCTCATCAGCCCCAGCATTTT. It translates to CATSRDPRAHQPQHF.